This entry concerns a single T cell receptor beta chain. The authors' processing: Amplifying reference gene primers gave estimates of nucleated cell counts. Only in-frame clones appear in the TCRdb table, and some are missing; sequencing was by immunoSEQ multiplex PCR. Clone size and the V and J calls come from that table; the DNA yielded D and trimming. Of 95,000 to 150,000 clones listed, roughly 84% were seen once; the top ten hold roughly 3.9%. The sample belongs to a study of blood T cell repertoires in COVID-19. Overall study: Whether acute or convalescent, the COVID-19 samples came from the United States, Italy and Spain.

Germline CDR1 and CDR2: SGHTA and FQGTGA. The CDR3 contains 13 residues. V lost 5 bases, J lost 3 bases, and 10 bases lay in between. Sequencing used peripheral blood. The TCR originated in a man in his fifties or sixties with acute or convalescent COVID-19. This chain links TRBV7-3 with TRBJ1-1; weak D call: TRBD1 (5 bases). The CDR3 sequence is CASSTLTDTEAFF. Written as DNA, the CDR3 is TGTGCCAGCAGCACGTTGACAGACACTGAAGCTTTCTTT.